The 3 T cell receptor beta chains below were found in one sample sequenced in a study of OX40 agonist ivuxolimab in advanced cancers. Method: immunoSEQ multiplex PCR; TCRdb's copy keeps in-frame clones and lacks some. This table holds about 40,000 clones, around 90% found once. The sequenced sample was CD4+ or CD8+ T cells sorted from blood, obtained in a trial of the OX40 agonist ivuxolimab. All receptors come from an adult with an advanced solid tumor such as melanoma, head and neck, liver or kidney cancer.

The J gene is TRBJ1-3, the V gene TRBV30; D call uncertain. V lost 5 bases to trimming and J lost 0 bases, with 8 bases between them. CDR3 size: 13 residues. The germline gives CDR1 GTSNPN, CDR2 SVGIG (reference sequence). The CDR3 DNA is TGTGCCTGGGGCTGGGCCTCTGGAAACACCATATATTTT. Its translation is CAWGWASGNTIYF.

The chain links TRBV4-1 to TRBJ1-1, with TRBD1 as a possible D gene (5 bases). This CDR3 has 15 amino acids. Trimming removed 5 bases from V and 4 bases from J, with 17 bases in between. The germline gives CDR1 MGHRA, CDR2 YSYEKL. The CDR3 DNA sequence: TGCGCCAGCAGCTGGGTCCAGGGTGGAGGCACTGAAGCTTTCTTT. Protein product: CASSWVQGGGTEAFF.

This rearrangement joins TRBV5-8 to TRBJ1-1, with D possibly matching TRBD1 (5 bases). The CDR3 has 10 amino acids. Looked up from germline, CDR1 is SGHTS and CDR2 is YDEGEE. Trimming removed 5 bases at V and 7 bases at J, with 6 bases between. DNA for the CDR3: TGTGCCAGCAGGGGGGGTGAAGCTTTCTTT. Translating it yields CASRGGEAFF.